The entry that follows covers one TCR beta chain sequence. The data stem from a study of control samples from healthy donors and cancer patients. The method was immunoSEQ multiplex PCR; TCRdb's version includes in-frame clones alone and lacks a portion of them. The sample consists of 230,000 or so clones, about 95% of them appearing once. The CDR3 runs to 15 residues. Germline V gene sequence: CDR1 SGHRS, CDR2 YFSETQ. V gave up 4 bases and J gave up 5 bases, with 18 bases separating them. This receptor was taken from a man aged 45-60 years in good health. V gene TRBV5-1 combines with J gene TRBJ2-5, with D unclear. Specimen: blood. The CDR3 DNA reads as TGCGCCAGCAGCCCGCAGGACGGAATGCTCGAGACCCAGTACTTC. Its protein product is CASSPQDGMLETQYF. Drawing the rest from reference TRBV5-1 and TRBJ2-5, the complete variable domain is KAGVTQTPRYLIKTRGQQVTLSCSPISGHRSVSWYQQTPGQGLQFLFEYFSETQRNKGNFPGRFSGRQFSNSRSEMNVSTLELGDSALYLCASSPQDGMLETQYFGPGTRLLVL.